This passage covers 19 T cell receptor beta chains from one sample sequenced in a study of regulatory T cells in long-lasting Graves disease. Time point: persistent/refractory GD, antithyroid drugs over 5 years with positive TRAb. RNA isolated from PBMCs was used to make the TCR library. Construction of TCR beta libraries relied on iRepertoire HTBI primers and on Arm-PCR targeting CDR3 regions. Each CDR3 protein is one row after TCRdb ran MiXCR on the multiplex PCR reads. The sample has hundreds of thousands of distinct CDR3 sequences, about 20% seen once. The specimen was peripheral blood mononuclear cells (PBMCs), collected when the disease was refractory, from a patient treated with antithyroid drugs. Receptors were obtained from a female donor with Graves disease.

CDR3 nucleotide sequence: TGTGCTAGTGGCTCCTTAACAGGGGGCTGGGATACTGAAGCTTTCTTT. Translated, it gives CASGSLTGGWDTEAFF. The chain is built from TRBV12-5 and TRBJ1-1; 9 positions match TRBD1. Germline lookup yields CDR1 LGHNT and CDR2 FRNRAP. V lost 6 bases and J lost 5; bases outside the gene matches: 13. This CDR3 is built from 16 residues. The whole variable domain, filled in from reference TRBV12-5 and TRBJ1-1, reads DARVTQTPRHKVTEMGQEVTMRCQPILGHNTVFWYRQTMMQGLELLAYFRNRAPLDDSGMPKDRFSAEMPDATLATLKIQPSEPRDSAVYFCASGSLTGGWDTEAFFGQGTRLTVV.

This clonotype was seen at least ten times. The CDR3 DNA follows: TGTGCCAGCAGGAACTCGGGCGGGGAGACCCAGTACTTC. Its translation: CASRNSGGETQYF. The chain joins TRBV6-2 or TRBV6-3 to TRBJ2-5; the D gene is possibly TRBD2 (5 bases). The germline gives CDR1 MNHEY, CDR2 SVGEGT. The length of the CDR3 is 13 residues. V was pared by 6 bases and J by 5 bases, with 13 bases between.

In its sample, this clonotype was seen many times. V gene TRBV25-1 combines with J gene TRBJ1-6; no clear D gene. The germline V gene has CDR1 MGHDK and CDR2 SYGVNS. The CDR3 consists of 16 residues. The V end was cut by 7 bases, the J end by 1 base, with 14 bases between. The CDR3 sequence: CASTGERRSYNSPLHF. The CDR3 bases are TGTGCCAGCACCGGAGAGCGGAGGTCCTATAATTCACCCCTCCACTTT.

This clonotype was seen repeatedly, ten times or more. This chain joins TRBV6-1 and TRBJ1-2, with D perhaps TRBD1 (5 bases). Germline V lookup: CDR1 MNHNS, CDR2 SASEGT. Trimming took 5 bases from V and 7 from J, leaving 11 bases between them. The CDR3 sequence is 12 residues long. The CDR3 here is CASSRDSFGYTF. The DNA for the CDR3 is TGTGCCAGCAGTCGAGACAGTTTTGGCTACACCTTC.

CDR3 sequence (DNA): TGTGCCAGCAGCTTCGGTACAGGGCTCCAGCCCCAGCATTTT. It encodes CASSFGTGLQPQHF. The genes are TRBV7-2 and TRBJ1-5; TRBD1 might be the D (6 bases). Between the trimmed V and J ends, which lost 3 bases and 7 bases, there was a span of 13 bases. The CDR3 extends over 14 amino acids. Germline CDR1 SGHTA, CDR2 FQGNSA.

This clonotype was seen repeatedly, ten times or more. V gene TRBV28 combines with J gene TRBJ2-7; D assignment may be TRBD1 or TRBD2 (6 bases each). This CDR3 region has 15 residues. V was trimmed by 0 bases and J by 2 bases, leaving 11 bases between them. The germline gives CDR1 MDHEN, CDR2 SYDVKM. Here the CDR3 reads CASSLWPGAAYEQYF. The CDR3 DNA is TGTGCCAGCAGTTTATGGCCGGGGGCCGCCTACGAGCAGTACTTC.

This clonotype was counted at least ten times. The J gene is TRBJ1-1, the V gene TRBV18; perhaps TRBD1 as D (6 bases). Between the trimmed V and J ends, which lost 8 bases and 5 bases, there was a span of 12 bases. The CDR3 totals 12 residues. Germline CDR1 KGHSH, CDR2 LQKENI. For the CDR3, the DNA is TGTGCCAGCAGCCCCCAGGGGACTGAAGCTTTCTTT. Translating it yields CASSPQGTEAFF.

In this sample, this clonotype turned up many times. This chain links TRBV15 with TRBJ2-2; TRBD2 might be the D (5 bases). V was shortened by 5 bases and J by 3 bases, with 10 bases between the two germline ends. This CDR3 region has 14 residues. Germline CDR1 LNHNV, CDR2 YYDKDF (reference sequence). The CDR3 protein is CATSERRDTGELFF. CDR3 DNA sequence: TGTGCCACCAGCGAAAGGCGGGACACCGGGGAGCTGTTTTTT.

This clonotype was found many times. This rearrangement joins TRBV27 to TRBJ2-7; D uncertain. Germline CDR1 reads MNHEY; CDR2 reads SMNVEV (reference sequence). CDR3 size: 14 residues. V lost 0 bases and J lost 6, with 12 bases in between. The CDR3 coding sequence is TGTGCCAGCAGTTTATCAGGAACGTGGAGCGAGCAGTACTTC. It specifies CASSLSGTWSEQYF.

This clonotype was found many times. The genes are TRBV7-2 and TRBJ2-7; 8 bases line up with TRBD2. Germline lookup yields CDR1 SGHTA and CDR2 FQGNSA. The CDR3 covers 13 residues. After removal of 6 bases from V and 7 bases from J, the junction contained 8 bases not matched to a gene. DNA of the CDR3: TGTGCCAGCAGTTACGGCGGGAGGAGTGAGCAGTACTTC. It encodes CASSYGGRSEQYF.

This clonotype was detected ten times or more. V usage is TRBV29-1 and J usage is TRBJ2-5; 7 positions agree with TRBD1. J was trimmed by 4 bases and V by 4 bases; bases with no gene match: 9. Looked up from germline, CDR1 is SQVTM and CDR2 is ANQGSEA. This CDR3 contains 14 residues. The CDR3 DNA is TGCAGCGTTGTACAGGGGATTTTCGTAGAGACCCAGTACTTC. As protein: CSVVQGIFVETQYF.

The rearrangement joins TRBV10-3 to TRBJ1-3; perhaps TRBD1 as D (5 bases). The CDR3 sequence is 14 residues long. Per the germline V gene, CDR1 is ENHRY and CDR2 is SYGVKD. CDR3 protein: CASAGEFAGNTIYF. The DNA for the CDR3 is TGTGCAAGTGCGGGGGAGTTCGCTGGAAACACCATATATTTT.

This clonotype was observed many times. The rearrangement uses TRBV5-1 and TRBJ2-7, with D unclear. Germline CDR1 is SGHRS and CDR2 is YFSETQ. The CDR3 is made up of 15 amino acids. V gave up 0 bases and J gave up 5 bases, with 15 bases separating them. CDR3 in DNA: TGCGCCAGCAGCTTGGAGGTCCCTGAACGTGACGAGCAGTACTTC. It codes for CASSLEVPERDEQYF. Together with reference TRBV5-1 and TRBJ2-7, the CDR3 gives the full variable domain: KAGVTQTPRYLIKTRGQQVTLSCSPISGHRSVSWYQQTPGQGLQFLFEYFSETQRNKGNFPGRFSGRQFSNSRSEMNVSTLELGDSALYLCASSLEVPERDEQYFGPGTRLTVT.

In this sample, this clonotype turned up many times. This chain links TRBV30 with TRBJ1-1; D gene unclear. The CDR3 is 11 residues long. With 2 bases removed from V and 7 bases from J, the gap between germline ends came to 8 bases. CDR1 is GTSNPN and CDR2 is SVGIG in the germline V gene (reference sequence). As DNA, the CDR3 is TGTGCCTGGAGTCTCCTGAATGAAGCTTTCTTT. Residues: CAWSLLNEAFF.

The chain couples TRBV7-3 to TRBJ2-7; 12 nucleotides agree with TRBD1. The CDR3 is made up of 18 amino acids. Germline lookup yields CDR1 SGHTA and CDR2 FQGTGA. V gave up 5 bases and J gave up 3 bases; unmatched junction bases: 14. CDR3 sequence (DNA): TGTGCCAGCAGCCCCCAAGCCCGGGACAGGGGGCTAATCTACGAGCAGTACTTC. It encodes CASSPQARDRGLIYEQYF.

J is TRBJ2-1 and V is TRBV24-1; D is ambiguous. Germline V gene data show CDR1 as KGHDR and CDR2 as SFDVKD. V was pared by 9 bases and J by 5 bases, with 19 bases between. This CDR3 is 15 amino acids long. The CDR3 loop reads CATGNWSANHNEQFF. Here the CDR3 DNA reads TGTGCCACCGGAAATTGGTCGGCTAATCACAATGAGCAGTTCTTC.

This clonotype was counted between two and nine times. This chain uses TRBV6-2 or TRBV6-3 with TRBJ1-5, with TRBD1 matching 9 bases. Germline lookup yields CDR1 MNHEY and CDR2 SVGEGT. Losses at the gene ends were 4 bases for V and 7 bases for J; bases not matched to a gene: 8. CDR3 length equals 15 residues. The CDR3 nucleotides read TGTGCCAGCAGTTCCGGGACAGGGTTGGTCCAGCCCCAGCATTTT. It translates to CASSSGTGLVQPQHF.

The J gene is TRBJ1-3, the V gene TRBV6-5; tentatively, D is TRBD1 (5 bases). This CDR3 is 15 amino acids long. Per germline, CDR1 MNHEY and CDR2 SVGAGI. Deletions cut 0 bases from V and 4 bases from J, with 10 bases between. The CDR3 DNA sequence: TGTGCCAGCAGTTACTCAGGGACCCAGGGAAACACCATATATTTT. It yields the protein CASSYSGTQGNTIYF.

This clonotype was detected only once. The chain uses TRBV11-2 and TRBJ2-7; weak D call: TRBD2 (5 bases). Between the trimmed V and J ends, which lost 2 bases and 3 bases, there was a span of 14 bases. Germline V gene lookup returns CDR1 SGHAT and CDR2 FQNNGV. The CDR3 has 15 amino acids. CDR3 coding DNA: TGTGCCAGCAGCTTAATACGGACTGAGAACTACGAGCAGTACTTC. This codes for CASSLIRTENYEQYF.